This record concerns one T cell receptor beta chain sequence. In the authors' workflow: From reference gene primer amplification, estimates of nucleated cell counts were derived. Some clones are missing from TCRdb's copy, which holds only in-frame ones; the method was immunoSEQ multiplex PCR. D and trimming were read from the DNA, whereas the V and J calls and clone size are those reported in that table. This table has about 270,000 clones, 70% to 90% appearing once. Germline CDR1 reads GTSNPN; CDR2 reads SVGIG (reference sequence). This CDR3 contains 12 residues. The trim removed 2 bases at V and 2 bases at J, leaving 0 bases unmatched. These data come from a study of blood T cell repertoires in COVID-19. Study in general: From the United States, Italy and Spain came samples of acute and convalescent COVID-19.

What was sequenced was peripheral blood. The V call is TRBV30, the J call TRBJ2-7, with 7 bases aligning to TRBD1. The clonotype originates from a woman aged 65 to 85 with acute or convalescent COVID-19. The CDR3 region is CAWSTGAYEQYF. The CDR3 coding sequence is TGTGCCTGGAGTACAGGGGCCTACGAGCAGTACTTC.